Following are 11 T cell receptor beta chains from one sample sequenced in a study of shared clonotypes between healthy human individuals (dated by TCRdb to 2019 to 2021). The library was produced with the immunoSEQ multiplex PCR assay. The clones in this table, taken by TCRdb from immuneACCESS, are in-frame only. Not every clone is retained; where verified, under half of the shortfall comes from an unresolved V gene, and the cause of the rest is unknown. For this sample the table gives under 600,000 clones, of which over 75% were detected only once. Jointly, the top ten make up around 13% of the sample. Sequencing input: PBMCs. The source is a woman aged 40 to 55 in good health. Some clones in this sample may be carry-over from other donors' samples.

The rearrangement links TRBV28 to TRBJ2-7; the D is unclear. The CDR3 length is 11 residues. The V end was cut by 4 bases, the J end by 5 bases, with 6 bases between. Looked up from germline, CDR1 is MDHEN and CDR2 is SYDVKM. The CDR3 DNA reads TGTGCCAGCAGTTCGATGGACGAGCAGTACTTC. Translating gives CASSSMDEQYF.

This clone was picked up one time. The chain employs TRBV9 and TRBJ2-5; D is ambiguous. Germline V CDR1 and CDR2: SGDLS, YYNGEE. The CDR3 covers 14 residues. Deletions cut 1 base from V and 1 base from J, with 8 bases between. This CDR3 is CASSVSVGQETQYF. For the CDR3, the DNA is TGTGCCAGCAGCGTATCTGTCGGCCAAGAGACCCAGTACTTC.

CDR3 coding DNA: TGTGCCAGCTCACGGGACAGACAAGAGGGTGGCTACACCTTC. Encoded protein: CASSRDRQEGGYTF. V usage is TRBV18 and J usage is TRBJ1-2; 7 nucleotides agree with TRBD1. Germline assignment: CDR1 KGHSH and CDR2 LQKENI. Unmatched junction bases numbered 9, after V lost 4 bases and J lost 7 bases. The length of the CDR3 is 14 residues.

The chain links TRBV7-6 to TRBJ2-5; D is possibly TRBD1 (5 bases). Trimming removed 5 bases from V and 14 bases from J, with 24 bases in between. The germline V gene encodes CDR1 SGHVS and CDR2 FNYEAQ. This CDR3 has 14 amino acids. The CDR3 sequence: CASSPTPDSRILYF. The CDR3 bases are TGTGCCAGCAGCCCGACCCCTGACAGTCGGATCTTATACTTC.

The chain links TRBV6-5 to TRBJ2-1; TRBD2 agrees at 9 bases. This CDR3 is built from 15 residues. The V and J ends lost 4 bases and 9 bases, in that order; junction bases with no gene match: 10. The germline V gene encodes CDR1 MNHEY and CDR2 SVGAGI. The CDR3 DNA sequence: TGTGCCAGCAGTTCCACTAGCGGGCAAGTTACTGAGCAGTTCTTC. Translation gives CASSSTSGQVTEQFF.

The rearrangement joins TRBV7-2 to TRBJ2-2; maybe TRBD2 (5 bases). CDR3 length equals 15 residues. Germline CDR1 reads SGHTA; CDR2 reads FQGNSA. The V and J ends lost 5 bases and 4 bases respectively, with 14 bases between them. Here the CDR3 DNA reads TGTGCCAGCAGCCCTCACGAGGGAATCACCGGGGAGCTGTTTTTT. Protein sequence: CASSPHEGITGELFF.

This clone occurred a few times. This rearrangement joins TRBV15 to TRBJ2-6; a weak D match, TRBD1 (5 bases). The CDR3 covers 16 residues. V was trimmed by 2 bases and J by 2 bases, leaving 10 bases between them. CDR1 is LNHNV, CDR2 YYDKDF, per germline (reference sequence). CDR3 nucleotide sequence: TGTGCCACCAGCAGACAGGGTTCGGCTGGGGCCAACGTCCTGACTTTC. This codes for CATSRQGSAGANVLTF.

The gene calls are TRBV7-3 and TRBJ2-6; TRBD1 is a possible D gene (6 bases). Germline CDR1 SGHTA, CDR2 FQGTGA. Trimming shortened V by 2 bases and J by 2 bases, and 10 bases separated the two germline ends. CDR3 length equals 16 residues. The CDR3 is CASSLGAGAGANVLTF. DNA of the CDR3: TGTGCCAGCAGCTTAGGGGCAGGGGCTGGGGCCAACGTCCTGACTTTC.

A note on this clone: The sample contains more than one DNA sequence encoding this CDR3. This rearrangement joins TRBV30 to TRBJ2-2; D may be TRBD2 (5 bases). The CDR3 has 13 amino acids. The V end lost 3 bases, the J end lost 5 bases, and 10 bases lay between the germline ends. The germline V gene has CDR1 GTSNPN and CDR2 SVGIG (reference sequence). Written as DNA, the CDR3 is TGTGCCTGGAGCGGAAGCGGAACCGGGGAGCTGTTTTTT. This codes for CAWSGSGTGELFF.

The chain links TRBV5-5 to TRBJ2-2, with 8 bases aligning to TRBD1. The V segment lost 5 bases and the J segment 0 bases; nucleotides outside the gene matches: 6. The CDR3 has 16 residues. CDR1 and CDR2 from the germline V gene are SGHKS and YYEKEE (reference sequence). DNA of the CDR3: TGTGCCAGCAGTTCCCGGACAGGGCCGAACACCGGGGAGCTGTTTTTT. Residues: CASSSRTGPNTGELFF.

The gene calls are TRBV18 and TRBJ2-3; possible D gene TRBD1, 6 bases. CDR1 and CDR2 from the germline V gene are KGHSH and LQKENI. The CDR3 consists of 17 residues. V was cut by 2 bases and J by 1 base, with 16 bases left in between. The CDR3 region is CASSPTRDRIGTDTQYF. The CDR3 DNA reads TGTGCCAGCTCACCAACCCGAGACAGGATAGGCACAGATACGCAGTATTTT.